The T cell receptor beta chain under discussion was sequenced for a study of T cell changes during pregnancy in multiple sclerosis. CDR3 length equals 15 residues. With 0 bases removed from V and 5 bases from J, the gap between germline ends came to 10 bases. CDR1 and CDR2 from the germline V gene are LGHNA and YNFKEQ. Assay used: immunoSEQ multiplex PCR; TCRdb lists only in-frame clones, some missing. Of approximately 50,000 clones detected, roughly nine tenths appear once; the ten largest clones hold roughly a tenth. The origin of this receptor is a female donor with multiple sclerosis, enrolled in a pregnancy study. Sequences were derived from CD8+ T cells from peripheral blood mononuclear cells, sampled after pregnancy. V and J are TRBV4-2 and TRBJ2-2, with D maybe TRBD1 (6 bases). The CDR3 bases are TGTGCCAGCAGCCAAGAACGTGGACAGACCGGGGAGCTGTTTTTT. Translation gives CASSQERGQTGELFF.